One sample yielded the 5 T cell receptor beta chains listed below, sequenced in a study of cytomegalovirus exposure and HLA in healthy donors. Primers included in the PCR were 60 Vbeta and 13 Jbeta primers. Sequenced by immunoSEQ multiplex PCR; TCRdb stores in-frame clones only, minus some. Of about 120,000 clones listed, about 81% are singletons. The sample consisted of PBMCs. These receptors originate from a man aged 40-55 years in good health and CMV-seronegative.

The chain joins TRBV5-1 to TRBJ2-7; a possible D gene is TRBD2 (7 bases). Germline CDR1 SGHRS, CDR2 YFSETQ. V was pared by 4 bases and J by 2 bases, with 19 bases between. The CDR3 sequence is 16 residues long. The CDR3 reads CASSNIGGLRAYEQYF. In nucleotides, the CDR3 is TGCGCCAGCAGCAACATCGGGGGGCTGAGGGCCTACGAGCAGTACTTC.

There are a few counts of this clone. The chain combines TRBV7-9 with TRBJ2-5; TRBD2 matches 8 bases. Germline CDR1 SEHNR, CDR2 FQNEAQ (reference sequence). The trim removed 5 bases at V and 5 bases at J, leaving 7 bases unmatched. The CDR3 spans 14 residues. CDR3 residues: CASSHVSGMETQYF. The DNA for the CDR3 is TGTGCCAGCAGCCATGTTAGCGGGATGGAGACCCAGTACTTC.

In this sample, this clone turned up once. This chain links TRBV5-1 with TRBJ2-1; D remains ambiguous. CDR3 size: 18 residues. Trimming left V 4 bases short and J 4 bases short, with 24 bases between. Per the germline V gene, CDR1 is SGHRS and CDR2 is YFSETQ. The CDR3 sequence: CASSTQPAETSTYNEQFF. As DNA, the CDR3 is TGCGCCAGCAGCACGCAGCCGGCTGAGACTTCTACTTACAATGAGCAGTTCTTC.

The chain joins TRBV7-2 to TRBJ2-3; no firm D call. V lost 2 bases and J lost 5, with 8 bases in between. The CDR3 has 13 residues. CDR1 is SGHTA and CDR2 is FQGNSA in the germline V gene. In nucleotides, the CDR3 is TGTGCCAGCAGCTTATTCCCCAAAGATACGCAGTATTTT. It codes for CASSLFPKDTQYF.

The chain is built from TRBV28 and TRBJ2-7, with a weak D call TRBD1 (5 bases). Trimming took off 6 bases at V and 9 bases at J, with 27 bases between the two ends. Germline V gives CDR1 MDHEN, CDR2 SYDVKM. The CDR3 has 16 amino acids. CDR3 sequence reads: CASSGRTPKAKRGQYF. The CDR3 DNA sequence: TGTGCCAGCAGCGGCCGGACACCAAAGGCGAAGAGAGGGCAGTACTTC.